A selection of T cell receptor beta chains follows, all from one sample in a study of Graves' ophthalmopathy and Graves' hyperthyroidism. MiXCR, run by TCRdb on the multiplex PCR reads, gives a single entry per CDR3 protein. The repertoire holds hundreds of thousands of distinct CDR3 sequences, with roughly 14% as singletons. The sequenced sample consisted of blood. The source of these receptors is a woman in her twenties or thirties with Graves' ophthalmopathy. The CDR3 runs from the conserved cysteine through the conserved F or W. The order of the fields is J gene, V gene, D gene, clone size, CDR3 length, CDR3 protein, CDR3 DNA. D genes are given only for firm matches. Clone size is shown for a subset of rows, as once, few, many or a class of expanded clone.

TRBJ1-2 | TRBV28 | NA | many | 18 | CASSFLGRRRTANYGYTF | TGTGCCAGCAGTTTTCTGGGAAGACGCCGTACAGCTAACTATGGCTACACCTTC
TRBJ1-1 | TRBV5-1 | NA | many | 16 | CASSPVLRGGGTEAFF | TGCGCCAGCAGCCCCGTCTTACGGGGGGGAGGCACTGAAGCTTTCTTT
TRBJ1-1 | TRBV18 | NA | many | 11 | CASTWGTEAFF | TGTGCCAGCACGTGGGGCACTGAAGCTTTCTTT
TRBJ1-1 | TRBV4-1 | NA | NA | 16 | CASSQERGRANTEAFF | TGCGCCAGCAGCCAAGAAAGGGGCAGGGCGAACACTGAAGCTTTCTTT
TRBJ1-5 | TRBV12-3/TRBV12-4 | NA | many | 15 | CASSPRGRSNQPQHF | TGTGCCAGCAGTCCCCGGGGAAGAAGCAATCAGCCCCAGCATTTT
TRBJ2-7 | TRBV29-1 | NA | many | 14 | CSVERGRGSDEQYF | TGCAGCGTTGAAAGGGGCAGGGGCAGCGACGAGCAGTACTTC
TRBJ2-4 | TRBV2 | TRBD2 | NA | 19 | CASSPGTSGGVDWSDINYF | TGTGCCAGCAGTCCCGGGACTAGCGGGGGGGTCGACTGGTCGGACATTAATTACTTC
TRBJ1-1 | TRBV9 | TRBD1 | many | 14 | CASSGRDSLTEAFF | TGTGCCAGCAGCGGCCGGGACAGTTTGACTGAAGCTTTCTTT
TRBJ1-2 | TRBV4-1 | NA | few | 15 | CASSQDLDEGYGYTF | TGCGCCAGCAGCCAAGATTTGGACGAGGGATATGGCTACACCTTC
TRBJ2-2 | TRBV12-3/TRBV12-4 | NA | many | 14 | CASSLGGRSGELFF | TGTGCCAGCAGTTTAGGGGGGAGGTCCGGGGAGCTGTTTTTT
TRBJ2-7 | TRBV7-8 | TRBD1 | few | 14 | CASSNQDRVYEQYF | TGTGCCAGCAGCAATCAAGACAGGGTCTACGAGCAGTACTTC
TRBJ1-6 | TRBV4-2 | NA | many | 13 | CASSQDQDSPLHF | TGTGCCAGCAGCCAAGATCAGGATTCACCCCTCCACTTT
TRBJ1-1 | TRBV4-1 | NA | NA | 15 | CASSQDRAPNTEAFF | TGCGCCAGCAGCCAAGACAGGGCACCGAACACTGAAGCTTTCTTT
TRBJ1-1 | TRBV5-1 | NA | few | 15 | CASSWGPMRNTEAFF | TGCGCCAGCAGCTGGGGTCCCATGCGCAACACTGAAGCTTTCTTT
TRBJ1-2 | TRBV7-3 | TRBD1 | many | 14 | CASSPTGGAGGYTF | TGTGCCAGCAGCCCCACAGGGGGAGCTGGAGGCTACACCTTC
TRBJ1-1 | TRBV6-1 | TRBD1 | many | 13 | CATYQNRGAEAFF | TGTGCCACCTACCAGAACAGGGGCGCTGAAGCTTTCTTT
TRBJ2-7 | TRBV12-5 | NA | NA | 18 | CASDPFRLGPLNSYEQYF | TGTGCTAGTGACCCTTTCCGCTTGGGACCCCTAAACTCGTACGAGCAGTACTTC
TRBJ1-2 | TRBV29-1 | NA | many | 12 | CSVAGENYGYTF | TGCAGCGTTGCGGGGGAAAACTATGGCTACACCTTC
TRBJ2-2 | TRBV29-1 | NA | many | 15 | CSVLSAETNTGELFF | TGCAGCGTCCTATCGGCCGAAACGAACACCGGGGAGCTGTTTTTT
TRBJ1-1 | TRBV28 | TRBD1 | many | 15 | CASSVDRGSRTEAFF | TGTGCCAGCAGTGTGGACAGGGGATCAAGGACTGAAGCTTTCTTT